The 17 T cell receptor beta chains presented below share a single source sample, sequenced in a study of blood T cell repertoires in COVID-19. TCRdb's copy holds only in-frame clones and misses some; the assay was immunoSEQ multiplex PCR. Of about 86,000 clones in the sample, approximately 82% were seen once. Material for sequencing was peripheral blood. The receptor set was obtained from a woman over 75 with acute or convalescent COVID-19.

This sequence joins TRBV5-5 and TRBJ2-5; 14 nucleotides line up with TRBD2. The CDR3 consists of 17 residues. The V gene end was trimmed by 3 bases and the J gene end by 4 bases; junction bases not matched to a gene: 8. The germline V gene encodes CDR1 SGHKS and CDR2 YYEKEE (reference sequence). CDR3 in amino acids: CASSSGLAGVGGETQYF. CDR3 nucleotide sequence: TGTGCCAGCAGCTCGGGACTAGCGGGAGTGGGAGGAGAGACCCAGTACTTC.

In this sample, this clone turned up once. This chain connects TRBV12-5 to TRBJ2-2; maybe TRBD1 (6 bases). V lost 5 bases to trimming and J lost 1 base, with 8 bases between them. The CDR3 covers 14 residues. Germline-derived CDR1 and CDR2 are LGHNT and FRNRAP. The CDR3 loop reads CASGPDRNTGELFF. The CDR3 nucleotides read TGTGCTAGTGGTCCGGACAGGAACACCGGGGAGCTGTTTTTT.

V usage is TRBV7-8 and J usage is TRBJ1-4; unclear D gene. Trimming stripped 5 bases from V and 0 bases from J, with 10 bases between. Germline V gene lookup returns CDR1 SGHVS and CDR2 FQNEAQ. CDR3 length: 15 amino acids. The CDR3 DNA follows: TGTGCCAGCAGCCCCAACAGTGCAACTAATGAAAAACTGTTTTTT. Protein product: CASSPNSATNEKLFF.

The chain carries TRBV19 and TRBJ1-2; D perhaps matches TRBD1 (5 bases). There are 14 residues in the CDR3. Germline values: CDR1 LNHDA, CDR2 SQIVND (reference sequence). V was shortened by 7 bases and J by 4 bases, with 16 bases between the two germline ends. Here the CDR3 reads CASNPGGVFYGYTF. The CDR3 coding sequence is TGTGCCAGTAACCCGGGAGGGGTCTTCTATGGCTACACCTTC.

This clone was recorded once. V is TRBV5-1 and J is TRBJ2-3; 7 positions match TRBD1. Germline lookup yields CDR1 SGHRS and CDR2 YFSETQ. After removal of 0 bases from V and 4 bases from J, the junction contained 8 bases not matched to a gene. CDR3 length: 16 residues. For the CDR3, the DNA is TGCGCCAGCAGCTTGGATGTGACAGGGTCCTCAGATACGCAGTATTTT. Protein sequence: CASSLDVTGSSDTQYF.

The sample holds a few counts of this clone. V is TRBV5-4 and J is TRBJ1-6; 7 nucleotides match TRBD1. The junction had 12 bases not matched to a gene; V was cut back by 4 bases and J by 8 bases. CDR1 is SGHNT and CDR2 is YYREEE in the germline V gene (reference sequence). The CDR3 covers 16 residues. CDR3 nucleotides: TGTGCCAGCAGCCTGGGACTTACAGGGGACGATTCACCCCTCCACTTT. Amino acids: CASSLGLTGDDSPLHF. Using reference TRBV5-4 and TRBJ1-6 for the parts outside the CDR3, the full variable domain is ETGVTQSPTHLIKTRGQQVTLRCSSQSGHNTVSWYQQALGQGPQFIFQYYREEENGRGNFPPRFSGLQFPNYSSELNVNALELDDSALYLCASSLGLTGDDSPLHFGNGTRLTVT.

This sequence joins TRBV11-2 and TRBJ2-5; 10 bases are a match to TRBD1. CDR3 length: 15 amino acids. From germline, CDR1 is SGHAT and CDR2 FQNNGV. The junction had 0 bases not matched to a gene; V was cut back by 1 base and J by 1 base. Here the CDR3 DNA reads TGTGCCAGCAGCTTAGGACAGGGGGCCCAAGAGACCCAGTACTTC. Its translation: CASSLGQGAQETQYF.

This clone was seen only once. The V call is TRBV7-9, the J call TRBJ2-1; 7 bases are a match to TRBD1. Germline values: CDR1 SEHNR, CDR2 FQNEAQ (reference sequence). V was clipped by 5 bases and J by 9 bases; unmatched bases: 10. This CDR3 has 14 amino acids. The CDR3 is CASSINTGAAEQFF. CDR3 DNA sequence: TGTGCCAGCAGCATCAATACAGGGGCGGCTGAGCAGTTCTTC.

The V gene is TRBV4-1, the J gene TRBJ1-2; D gene ambiguous. CDR1 is MGHRA and CDR2 is YSYEKL in the germline V gene. This CDR3 is built from 13 residues. Trimming removed 0 bases from V and 8 bases from J, with 10 bases in between. The CDR3 region is CASSQDPWAGYTF. The CDR3 DNA is TGCGCCAGCAGCCAAGATCCGTGGGCAGGCTACACCTTC.

The J gene is TRBJ2-2, the V gene TRBV18; 8 bases are a match to TRBD1. V shed 3 bases, J shed 6 bases, and the junction held 6 bases outside the gene matches. Germline V gives CDR1 KGHSH, CDR2 LQKENI. The CDR3 has 15 residues. The CDR3 nucleotides read TGTGCCAGCTCACCCCGGCAGGGGGCCGCCGGGGAGCTGTTTTTT. Translation: CASSPRQGAAGELFF. Combining the CDR3 with reference TRBV18 and TRBJ2-2 gives the whole variable domain NAGVMQNPRHLVRRRGQEARLRCSPMKGHSHVYWYRQLPEEGLKFMVYLQKENIIDESGMPKERFSAEFPKEGPSILRIQQVVRGDSAAYFCASSPRQGAAGELFFGEGSRLTVL.

The V and J genes are TRBV12-3 or TRBV12-4 and TRBJ2-1, with 7 bases fitting TRBD2. The CDR3 covers 12 residues. V shed 9 bases, J shed 10 bases, and the junction held 9 bases outside the gene matches. CDR3 bases: TGTGCCAGTAGATACCCGCGGGGGGAGCAGTTCTTC. Amino acid sequence: CASRYPRGEQFF.

J is TRBJ2-7 and V is TRBV6-2 or TRBV6-3; 11 nucleotides line up with TRBD2. The CDR3 is 17 residues long. V shed 4 bases and J 0 bases; nucleotides not matched to a gene: 8. CDR1 is MNHEY and CDR2 is SVGEGT in the germline V gene. CDR3 region: CASSLLAGADSSYEQYF. CDR3 coding DNA: TGTGCCAGCAGTTTACTAGCGGGGGCCGATAGCTCCTACGAGCAGTACTTC.

The chain employs TRBV7-9 and TRBJ2-4; 9 bases match TRBD2. CDR3 length equals 16 residues. V was clipped by 5 bases and J by 8 bases; unmatched bases: 13. Germline V lookup: CDR1 SEHNR, CDR2 FQNEAQ (reference sequence). The CDR3 DNA sequence: TGTGCCAGCAGCCCCCAACGCGGGGGGGCCCGGGACATTCAGTACTTC. Translated, it gives CASSPQRGGARDIQYF. Using reference TRBV7-9 and TRBJ2-4 for the parts outside the CDR3, the full variable domain is DTGVSQNPRHKITKRGQNVTFRCDPISEHNRLYWYRQTLGQGPEFLTYFQNEAQLEKSRLLSDRFSAERPKGSFSTLEIQRTEQGDSAMYLCASSPQRGGARDIQYFGAGTRLSVL.

J is TRBJ1-4 and V is TRBV7-9; 7 bases fit TRBD1. CDR1 SEHNR and CDR2 FQNEAQ come from the germline V gene (reference sequence). The V segment lost 4 bases and the J segment 8 bases; nucleotides outside the gene matches: 1. The CDR3 has 12 amino acids. The CDR3 DNA reads TGTGCCAGCAGCTCCAGGGGGGAAAAACTGTTTTTT. Its protein product is CASSSRGEKLFF.

The CDR3 nucleotides read TGTGCCAGCAGCGTAACCGAGGAAGAGACCCAGTACTTC. It codes for CASSVTEEETQYF. This sequence joins TRBV9 and TRBJ2-5; no definite D call. Germline CDR1 reads SGDLS; CDR2 reads YYNGEE. The CDR3 consists of 13 residues. With 1 base removed from V and 3 bases from J, the gap between germline ends came to 7 bases.

The chain links TRBV6-1 to TRBJ1-2; possible D gene TRBD1, 5 bases. Trimming took off 3 bases at V and 0 bases at J, with 14 bases between the two ends. CDR3 length: 16 amino acids. Germline-derived CDR1 and CDR2 are MNHNS and SASEGT. CDR3 sequence reads: CASSDKRQSSNYGYTF. DNA for the CDR3: TGTGCCAGCAGTGACAAGAGACAGAGCTCTAACTATGGCTACACCTTC.

The chain links TRBV5-4 to TRBJ2-1; TRBD1 matches at 7 bases. CDR3 length: 17 residues. CDR1 and CDR2 from the germline V gene are SGHNT and YYREEE (reference sequence). V was pared by 4 bases and J by 7 bases, with 17 bases of the junction left unmatched. CDR3 protein: CASSLTLQRTGENEQFF. The CDR3 DNA follows: TGTGCCAGCAGCCTTACCCTACAGAGAACAGGGGAGAATGAGCAGTTCTTC. Drawing the rest from reference TRBV5-4 and TRBJ2-1, the complete variable domain is ETGVTQSPTHLIKTRGQQVTLRCSSQSGHNTVSWYQQALGQGPQFIFQYYREEENGRGNFPPRFSGLQFPNYSSELNVNALELDDSALYLCASSLTLQRTGENEQFFGPGTRLTVL.